This paragraph reports one TCR beta chain. The sample belongs to a study of glioma-infiltrating T cells after dendritic cell vaccination. This CDR3 has 14 residues. Germline V gene data show CDR1 as MNHEY and CDR2 as SVGAGI. V lost 6 bases to trimming and J lost 7 bases, with 15 bases between them. TCRdb's table, derived via immunoSEQ multiplex PCR, lists solely in-frame clones and lacks some. The sample yields more than 95,000 clones, 80% seen once. As for time point: after dendritic cell vaccination, including at tumor progression/relapse. The TCR originated in a human donor with glioblastoma. The chain employs TRBV6-5 and TRBJ2-2, with D maybe TRBD1 (5 bases). This specimen consisted of blood, obtained after dendritic cell vaccination. The CDR3, as DNA: TGTGCCAGCAGCCCCCCCAGGGTTAGCGGGGAGCTGTTTTTT. Residues: CASSPPRVSGELFF.